These 24 T cell receptor beta chains came from one sample sequenced in a study of long-term antiretroviral therapy in people with HIV. Running of the v3.0 immunoSEQ assay took place at survey level. TCRdb's copy holds only in-frame clones and misses some; the assay was immunoSEQ multiplex PCR. This sample has tens of thousands of clones, with around 86% found just once. The sample in question was unsorted PBMCs, obtained 0.1 years before starting antiretroviral therapy. The source of these receptors is a woman aged 45-60 years with HIV.

J is TRBJ2-1 and V is TRBV5-4; the D call may be TRBD1 or TRBD2 (5 bases each). This CDR3 region has 17 residues. CDR1 is SGHNT and CDR2 is YYREEE in the germline V gene (reference sequence). With 0 bases removed from V and 2 bases from J, the gap between germline ends came to 15 bases. The CDR3: CASSLDGGTGPYNEQFF. DNA of the CDR3: TGTGCCAGCAGCTTGGATGGGGGAACAGGTCCCTACAATGAGCAGTTCTTC.

The J gene is TRBJ1-4, the V gene TRBV5-1; D call uncertain. Trimming shortened V by 3 bases and J by 7 bases, and 13 bases separated the two germline ends. The CDR3 is 14 residues long. Germline CDR1 SGHRS, CDR2 YFSETQ. As DNA, the CDR3 is TGCGCCAGCAGCTCCCAAGGGAGTGGTGAAAAACTGTTTTTT. Translated: CASSSQGSGEKLFF.

The chain uses TRBV7-6 and TRBJ1-1; the D gene is possibly TRBD1 (6 bases). The CDR3 sequence is 15 residues long. Per germline, CDR1 SGHVS and CDR2 FNYEAQ. Trimming pared 5 bases from V and 0 bases from J, leaving 13 bases between. DNA of the CDR3: TGTGCCAGCAGCCGAGGACAGTCCATGAACACTGAAGCTTTCTTT. This gives the protein CASSRGQSMNTEAFF.

This clone was seen once. This chain uses TRBV2 with TRBJ1-2, with unresolved D. Germline assignment: CDR1 SNHLY and CDR2 FYNNEI. The CDR3 covers 15 residues. V lost 6 bases and J 0 bases, leaving 14 bases between the germline ends. The CDR3 region has the DNA TGTGCCAGCAGGGCGAGGGTCGGTACTAACTATGGCTACACCTTC. Residues: CASRARVGTNYGYTF.

This chain links TRBV6-5 with TRBJ1-4; TRBD1 is a possible D gene (5 bases). This CDR3 comprises 14 residues. The germline gives CDR1 MNHEY, CDR2 SVGAGI. V lost 3 bases and J lost 8, with 13 bases in between. The DNA of the CDR3 is TGTGCCAGCAGTTATGGGGGTTTAGGAGAAAAACTGTTTTTT. It specifies CASSYGGLGEKLFF.

This clone was seen a handful of times. V usage is TRBV19 and J usage is TRBJ1-2, with D perhaps TRBD1 (6 bases). The germline V gene encodes CDR1 LNHDA and CDR2 SQIVND (reference sequence). The CDR3 is 14 amino acids. V was pared by 9 bases and J by 1 base, with 15 bases between. The CDR3 DNA sequence: TGTGCCAGCCGGACAGACCGTAATAACTATGGCTACACCTTC. Its protein is CASRTDRNNYGYTF. Supplemented by reference TRBV19 and TRBJ1-2, the full variable domain reads DGGITQSPKYLFRKEGQNVTLSCEQNLNHDAMYWYRQDPGQGLRLIYYSQIVNDFQKGDIAEGYSVSREKKESFPLTVTSAQKNPTAFYLCASRTDRNNYGYTFGSGTRLTVV.

This chain uses TRBV6-5 with TRBJ1-2; a weak D match, TRBD1 (5 bases). The V gene lost 3 bases and the J gene lost 8 bases, with 16 bases spanning the gap. In germline, CDR1 is MNHEY, CDR2 SVGAGI. The CDR3 has 14 residues. DNA for the CDR3: TGTGCCAGCAGTTATCTCGGACATGCTGGGGGCTACACCTTC. It encodes CASSYLGHAGGYTF.

V gene TRBV2 combines with J gene TRBJ1-4; no definite D call. The V gene lost 9 bases and the J gene lost 8 bases, with 13 bases spanning the gap. Germline loops: CDR1 SNHLY, CDR2 FYNNEI. This CDR3 has 12 residues. This chain's CDR3 is CASVSGDEKLFF. For the CDR3, the DNA is TGTGCCAGTGTTTCGGGAGACGAAAAACTGTTTTTT.

The CDR3, as DNA: TGTGCCAGCTCACCGCCAACTGCAACTAATGAAAAACTGTTTTTT. Translated, it gives CASSPPTATNEKLFF. This chain links TRBV18 with TRBJ1-4; D ambiguous. Trimming pared 3 bases from V and 0 bases from J, leaving 8 bases between. The CDR3 has 15 amino acids. Germline assignment: CDR1 KGHSH and CDR2 LQKENI.

The V gene is TRBV5-1, the J gene TRBJ2-5; 7 bases are a match to TRBD1. V trimming: 4 bases; J trimming: 4 bases; junction bases outside the gene matches: 7. Germline V CDR1 and CDR2: SGHRS, YFSETQ. This CDR3 spans 14 amino acids. The CDR3 region is CASSLLSGGETQYF. CDR3 DNA sequence: TGCGCCAGCAGCCTCCTGTCAGGGGGAGAGACCCAGTACTTC.

This clone was seen once. The chain is built from TRBV30 and TRBJ1-1, with D hard to call. With 1 base removed from V and 1 base from J, the gap between germline ends came to 7 bases. Looked up from germline, CDR1 is GTSNPN and CDR2 is SVGIG (reference sequence). The CDR3 is 13 residues long. The CDR3 region has the DNA TGTGCCTGGAGTGGAGGGAAGAACACTGAAGCTTTCTTT. Its translation is CAWSGGKNTEAFF.

The V and J genes are TRBV11-3 and TRBJ2-7, with D perhaps assigned TRBD1 or TRBD2 (5 bases each). With 5 bases removed from V and 1 base from J, the gap between germline ends came to 12 bases. Per the germline V gene, CDR1 is SGHNT and CDR2 is YENEEA. This CDR3 is built from 14 residues. This chain's CDR3 is CASSLRDGSYEQYF. CDR3 bases: TGTGCCAGCAGCCTCCGGGACGGTTCCTACGAGCAGTACTTC.

J is TRBJ1-2 and V is TRBV7-2; D not resolved. V lost 3 bases to trimming and J lost 2 bases, with 16 bases between them. The CDR3 is 16 residues long. Germline lookup yields CDR1 SGHTA and CDR2 FQGNSA. The CDR3 region has the DNA TGTGCCAGCAGCTTCTCCTCAGGTTCCAAGAACTATGGCTACACCTTC. Translated: CASSFSSGSKNYGYTF.

V usage is TRBV11-2 and J usage is TRBJ1-3; D gene unclear. V dropped 8 bases and J dropped 0 bases, with 17 bases sitting between them. Looked up from germline, CDR1 is SGHAT and CDR2 is FQNNGV. The CDR3 is made up of 16 amino acids. The CDR3 protein is CASRLKASLSGNTIYF. The CDR3 DNA follows: TGTGCCAGCCGCCTTAAGGCTTCGCTCTCTGGAAACACCATATATTTT.

V and J are TRBV15 and TRBJ2-2, with 8 bases matching TRBD1. J gave up 4 bases and V 4 bases, and 5 bases lay outside the gene matches. Germline lookup yields CDR1 LNHNV and CDR2 YYDKDF (reference sequence). The CDR3 totals 15 residues. In nucleotides, the CDR3 is TGTGCCACCAGCAAAAGACAGGGGAGCACCGGGGAGCTGTTTTTT. Its translation: CATSKRQGSTGELFF.

This chain uses TRBV6-1 with TRBJ2-2, with 11 nucleotides matching TRBD1. The germline V gene has CDR1 MNHNS and CDR2 SASEGT. With V trimmed by 5 bases and J by 8 bases, 7 bases remained unmatched. The CDR3 runs to 15 residues. The CDR3 loop is CASSPWTGGIGELFF. As DNA, the CDR3 is TGTGCCAGCAGTCCCTGGACAGGGGGCATTGGGGAGCTGTTTTTT.

The chain links TRBV11-3 to TRBJ2-3, with 10 bases identical to TRBD2. This CDR3 comprises 15 residues. Per germline, CDR1 SGHNT and CDR2 YENEEA. V shed 2 bases and J 4 bases; nucleotides not matched to a gene: 3. CDR3 sequence: CASSLRSGGADTQYF. CDR3 DNA sequence: TGTGCCAGCAGCTTACGAAGCGGGGGGGCAGATACGCAGTATTTT.

This clone was seen only a few times. The chain recombines TRBV7-9 with TRBJ2-7, with D possibly matching TRBD2 (5 bases). The V and J ends lost 4 bases and 1 base respectively, with 17 bases between them. The CDR3 is 16 amino acids. Germline CDR1 reads SEHNR; CDR2 reads FQNEAQ (reference sequence). The DNA for the CDR3 is TGTGCCAGCAGCTCTCAGCCCAGGCCGGGATCCTACGAGCAGTACTTC. Protein product: CASSSQPRPGSYEQYF.

The chain employs TRBV15 and TRBJ2-5; 8 nucleotides line up with TRBD2. The CDR3 length is 18 residues. The V gene's germline CDR1 is LNHNV and CDR2 YYDKDF (reference sequence). V shed 5 bases, J shed 0 bases, and the junction held 14 bases outside the gene matches. The CDR3 here is CATSLRGLALSYQETQYF. DNA of the CDR3: TGTGCCACCAGCCTCCGCGGACTAGCCCTCTCGTACCAAGAGACCCAGTACTTC.

The chain couples TRBV5-6 to TRBJ1-1; D is possibly TRBD1 (6 bases). This CDR3 is 12 amino acids long. CDR1 and CDR2 from the germline V gene are SGHDT and YYEEEE. With 4 bases removed from V and 10 bases from J, the gap between germline ends came to 14 bases. CDR3 sequence reads: CASSETGQRAFF. The CDR3 region has the DNA TGTGCCAGCAGCGAGACAGGCCAGCGAGCTTTCTTT.

The table lists this clone with a count of one. The chain recombines TRBV19 with TRBJ1-5; D ambiguous. Germline loops: CDR1 LNHDA, CDR2 SQIVND (reference sequence). Trimming pared 5 bases from V and 8 bases from J, leaving 19 bases between. CDR3 length: 15 amino acids. CDR3 region: CASSWAGLKMEPQHF. Here the CDR3 DNA reads TGTGCCAGTAGTTGGGCAGGCCTAAAGATGGAGCCCCAGCATTTT.

This rearrangement joins TRBV6-1 to TRBJ2-7; D is undetermined. Germline assignment: CDR1 MNHNS and CDR2 SASEGT. With 2 bases removed from V and 6 bases from J, the gap between germline ends came to 14 bases. The CDR3 runs to 14 residues. In nucleotides, the CDR3 is TGTGCCAGCAGTGAATCCGGACCTCTCCGCGAGCAGTACTTC. Translated: CASSESGPLREQYF.

This chain joins TRBV18 and TRBJ1-1, with 7 bases fitting TRBD1. The germline gives CDR1 KGHSH, CDR2 LQKENI. The CDR3 is 16 amino acids. Trimming cost V 6 bases and J 1 base; bases outside gene matches: 11. This CDR3 reads CASSRDRNAPNTEAFF. As DNA, the CDR3 is TGTGCCAGCTCCCGGGACAGAAATGCGCCGAACACTGAAGCTTTCTTT.

This clone was counted only a few times. This chain joins TRBV7-9 and TRBJ2-2; D could derive from TRBD1 or TRBD2 (5 bases each). Germline V CDR1 and CDR2: SEHNR, FQNEAQ (reference sequence). The V end was cut by 3 bases, the J end by 5 bases, with 13 bases between. CDR3 length: 15 residues. The CDR3 is CASSFDSGRTGELFF. The CDR3 DNA follows: TGTGCCAGCAGCTTCGACAGCGGACGAACCGGGGAGCTGTTTTTT.